The text below deals with one T cell receptor (beta chain). Its target is unknown. This sample stems from a study of T cell repertoires in cytomegalovirus infection. Study-wide context: Public TCR beta signature analysis indicated the presence of both CMV infection and matching HLA type. General study points: The study found HLA-C-restricted CMV-specific TCR beta clonotypes dominating the ex vivo response. Individuals carrying CMV plus the relevant HLA were identified by cumulative frequency of public TCR beta families.

TCRdb re-called the reads with MiXCR, one entry per CDR3 protein. Of roughly 150,000 distinct CDR3 sequences listed, about 31% are singletons. V was pared by 3 bases and J by 8 bases, with 9 bases of the junction left unmatched. The CDR3 is 15 amino acids. The rearrangement links TRBV12-3 or TRBV12-4 to TRBJ2-1; 8 bases are a match to TRBD1. Sequencing was performed on CD8+ T cells from cultured PBMCs, taken from culture after CMV antigen stimulation. This TCR was sampled from a human donor in good health (CMV status not recorded). Some clones in this sample may be carry-over from other donors' samples. This chain's CDR3 is CASSLTGDFKYEQFF. Written as DNA, the CDR3 is TGTGCCAGCAGTTTGACAGGGGACTTCAAATATGAGCAGTTCTTC.